Shown below are 29 T cell receptor beta chains from a single sample sequenced in a study of T cells in localized non-small cell lung cancer. Sequenced by immunoSEQ multiplex PCR; TCRdb stores in-frame clones only, minus some. The sample lists about 43,000 clones, roughly nine tenths occurring once. The sequencing used PBMCs, collected before any cancer treatment. The receptors were sampled from a woman between 40 and 69 years old with stage II lung adenocarcinoma.

The V and J genes are TRBV7-8 and TRBJ1-2, with D uncertain. CDR1 and CDR2 (germline): SGHVS, FQNEAQ. The germline V and J ends were trimmed by 7 bases and 0 bases, with 12 bases remaining between them. The CDR3 has 14 residues. This CDR3 is CASTTSSPNYGYTF. The CDR3 DNA is TGTGCCAGCACCACTTCCAGTCCTAACTATGGCTACACCTTC.

The V call is TRBV7-8, the J call TRBJ2-1; D perhaps matches TRBD1 (5 bases). The length of the CDR3 is 13 residues. Germline loops: CDR1 SGHVS, CDR2 FQNEAQ. The V end was cut by 6 bases, the J end by 5 bases, with 11 bases between. This CDR3 is CASRPGHNNEQFF. The CDR3 bases are TGTGCCAGCAGACCCGGACACAACAATGAGCAGTTCTTC.

The chain is built from TRBV19 and TRBJ2-1, with a tentative D call TRBD2 (6 bases). V was pared by 7 bases and J by 0 bases, with 13 bases between. The CDR3 sequence is 15 residues long. The germline gives CDR1 LNHDA, CDR2 SQIVND (reference sequence). CDR3 DNA sequence: TGTGCCAGTACCCTCGGGGGAGGCTCCTACAATGAGCAGTTCTTC. This translates into CASTLGGGSYNEQFF. The variable domain in full, with the rest retrieved from reference TRBV19 and TRBJ2-1, is DGGITQSPKYLFRKEGQNVTLSCEQNLNHDAMYWYRQDPGQGLRLIYYSQIVNDFQKGDIAEGYSVSREKKESFPLTVTSAQKNPTAFYLCASTLGGGSYNEQFFGPGTRLTVL.

The gene calls are TRBV27 and TRBJ2-7; 9 positions agree with TRBD1. This CDR3 has 15 residues. The J segment lost 2 bases and the V segment lost 4 bases, leaving 6 bases of the junction unmatched. Germline V lookup: CDR1 MNHEY, CDR2 SMNVEV (reference sequence). The CDR3 loop reads CASSSPGQGTYEQYF. As DNA, the CDR3 is TGTGCCAGCAGTTCTCCGGGACAGGGCACCTACGAGCAGTACTTC.

The chain has TRBV4-1 and TRBJ2-4, with D perhaps TRBD2 (7 bases). This CDR3 has 13 amino acids. Germline V CDR1 and CDR2: MGHRA, YSYEKL. Trimming pared 1 base from V and 15 bases from J, leaving 16 bases between. CDR3 bases: TGCGCCAGCAGCCAAGCCGGGGCGGGGGCCTCGTACTTC. This translates into CASSQAGAGASYF.

The rearrangement uses TRBV15 and TRBJ2-3, with a possible D match to TRBD1 (6 bases). V shed 1 base and J shed 1 base, with 6 bases lying between them. CDR3 length: 14 amino acids. CDR1 is LNHNV, CDR2 YYDKDF, per germline (reference sequence). In DNA, the CDR3 is TGTGCCACCAGCAGAGGACAGGGCACAGATACGCAGTATTTT. It codes for CATSRGQGTDTQYF.

The J gene is TRBJ1-2, the V gene TRBV2, with 8 bases aligning to TRBD1. This CDR3 has 15 amino acids. Germline V gene sequence: CDR1 SNHLY, CDR2 FYNNEI. V shed 8 bases, J shed 2 bases, and the junction held 10 bases outside the gene matches. For the CDR3, the DNA is TGTGCCAGCCATATCAATCGACAGGGGAACTATGGCTACACCTTC. The encoded protein is CASHINRQGNYGYTF.

The rearrangement links TRBV7-2 to TRBJ2-7; 9 bases are shared with TRBD1. CDR3 length equals 16 residues. In germline, CDR1 is SGHTA, CDR2 FQGNSA. V shed 6 bases and J 6 bases; nucleotides not matched to a gene: 15. The CDR3 region is CASSRTGTGYQGEQYF. DNA for the CDR3: TGTGCCAGCAGTCGTACCGGGACAGGGTACCAGGGCGAGCAGTACTTC.

The V gene is TRBV28, the J gene TRBJ1-5; the match to TRBD1 covers 8 bases. This CDR3 is 15 amino acids long. V dropped 6 bases and J dropped 1; count of bases not matched to a gene: 5. CDR1 and CDR2 from the germline V gene are MDHEN and SYDVKM. CDR3: CASRGDRLSNQPQHF. CDR3 in DNA: TGTGCCAGCAGAGGGGACAGGTTGAGCAATCAGCCCCAGCATTTT.

The genes are TRBV6-1 and TRBJ2-3, with 7 nucleotides matching TRBD2. Germline values: CDR1 MNHNS, CDR2 SASEGT. J was trimmed by 0 bases and V by 1 base; bases with no gene match: 4. This CDR3 is 16 amino acids long. CDR3: CASSEGGGPSTDTQYF. DNA for the CDR3: TGTGCCAGCAGTGAAGGGGGGGGACCGAGCACAGATACGCAGTATTTT.

The V and J genes are TRBV19 and TRBJ1-5, with TRBD1 identical over 9 bases. Trimming removed 6 bases from V and 3 bases from J; junction bases left unmatched: 6. CDR1 is LNHDA, CDR2 SQIVND, per germline (reference sequence). The CDR3 is 15 amino acids. The CDR3 region has the DNA TGTGCCAGTAGGAGGACAGGGGAGATCAATCAGCCCCAGCATTTT. It specifies CASRRTGEINQPQHF.

The chain recombines TRBV20-1 with TRBJ2-1, with D possibly being TRBD2 (6 bases). The germline V and J ends were trimmed by 6 bases and 13 bases, with 16 bases remaining between them. Germline lookup yields CDR1 DFQATT and CDR2 SNEGSKA (reference sequence). This CDR3 spans 11 amino acids. CDR3 region: CSAPGRTDQFF. The CDR3 coding sequence is TGCAGTGCCCCAGGGAGGACGGATCAGTTCTTC.

This chain links TRBV7-2 with TRBJ2-5, with D unresolved. The CDR3 sequence is 13 residues long. The V gene lost 5 bases and the J gene lost 4 bases, with 11 bases spanning the gap. Looked up from germline, CDR1 is SGHTA and CDR2 is FQGNSA. CDR3 in amino acids: CASSRDPTETQYF. CDR3 DNA: TGTGCCAGCAGCCGCGACCCTACAGAGACCCAGTACTTC.

The CDR3 DNA follows: TGTGCCAGCATTATGGTAGGGGGGGACTCTGAAGCTTTCTTT. Its protein is CASIMVGGDSEAFF. The rearrangement links TRBV28 to TRBJ1-1, with D possibly matching TRBD1 (6 bases). The CDR3 is made up of 14 amino acids. V lost 7 bases and J lost 6, with 18 bases in between. Germline values: CDR1 MDHEN, CDR2 SYDVKM.

V gene TRBV29-1 combines with J gene TRBJ1-2, with unresolved D. The V end lost 3 bases, the J end lost 2 bases, and 7 bases lay between the germline ends. Germline values: CDR1 SQVTM, CDR2 ANQGSEA. This CDR3 spans 12 amino acids. CDR3 in DNA: TGCAGCGTTGATACGGGCAACTATGGCTACACCTTC. This translates into CSVDTGNYGYTF.

The chain couples TRBV5-4 to TRBJ2-2; D uncertain. The V end lost 4 bases, the J end lost 8 bases, and 9 bases lay between the germline ends. The CDR3 covers 12 residues. Germline V gene lookup returns CDR1 SGHNT and CDR2 YYREEE (reference sequence). CDR3 in DNA: TGTGCCAGCAGCGAGGAAGTTGGGGAGCTGTTTTTT. Its translation: CASSEEVGELFF.

This chain joins TRBV19 and TRBJ1-4; TRBD1 is a possible D gene (5 bases). CDR3 length equals 16 residues. Germline assignment: CDR1 LNHDA and CDR2 SQIVND (reference sequence). Deletions cut 7 bases from V and 7 bases from J, with 22 bases between. This CDR3 reads CASTNVYTGLGEKLFF. Written as DNA, the CDR3 is TGTGCCAGTACCAACGTATATACGGGGCTAGGTGAAAAACTGTTTTTT. The variable domain in full, completed from reference TRBV19 and TRBJ1-4, reads DGGITQSPKYLFRKEGQNVTLSCEQNLNHDAMYWYRQDPGQGLRLIYYSQIVNDFQKGDIAEGYSVSREKKESFPLTVTSAQKNPTAFYLCASTNVYTGLGEKLFFGSGTQLSVL.

This sequence joins TRBV5-1 and TRBJ1-5; unclear D gene. Germline V gene lookup returns CDR1 SGHRS and CDR2 YFSETQ. The CDR3 runs to 14 residues. V was pared by 0 bases and J by 6 bases, with 10 bases between. In nucleotides, the CDR3 is TGCGCCAGCAGCTTGGACAGCGGGGTTCAGCCCCAGCATTTT. Translation: CASSLDSGVQPQHF. Supplemented by reference TRBV5-1 and TRBJ1-5, the full variable domain reads KAGVTQTPRYLIKTRGQQVTLSCSPISGHRSVSWYQQTPGQGLQFLFEYFSETQRNKGNFPGRFSGRQFSNSRSEMNVSTLELGDSALYLCASSLDSGVQPQHFGDGTRLSIL.

The chain recombines TRBV11-2 with TRBJ2-7, with a weak D call TRBD1 (5 bases). Germline V CDR1 and CDR2: SGHAT, FQNNGV. Trimming pared 2 bases from V and 2 bases from J, leaving 10 bases between. CDR3 length: 14 amino acids. The CDR3 is CASSLRSGPYEQYF. The CDR3 nucleotides are TGTGCCAGCAGCTTACGATCAGGGCCCTACGAGCAGTACTTC.

The V call is TRBV28, the J call TRBJ2-7; TRBD2 might be the D (6 bases). CDR3 length: 14 amino acids. The V end was cut by 7 bases, the J end by 2 bases, with 15 bases between. Germline V gene sequence: CDR1 MDHEN, CDR2 SYDVKM. The CDR3, as DNA: TGTGCCAGCATGGAGGGAGCCCCTACCTACGAGCAGTACTTC. Translating it yields CASMEGAPTYEQYF.

V gene TRBV6-6 combines with J gene TRBJ2-4; D perhaps matches TRBD1 (5 bases). The CDR3 consists of 15 residues. Trimming pared 5 bases from V and 3 bases from J, leaving 14 bases between. The germline CDR1 and CDR2 sequences are MNHNY and SVGAGI (reference sequence). CDR3 DNA sequence: TGTGCCAGCAGTACTCAGGGAATCGGCAAAAACATTCAGTACTTC. Its translation: CASSTQGIGKNIQYF.

The sample holds one count of this clone. For the CDR3, the DNA is TGTGCCAGCAGTTACACTAGCGGGATAAATACCGGGGAGCTGTTTTTT. It codes for CASSYTSGINTGELFF. The rearrangement uses TRBV2 and TRBJ2-2; 10 positions agree with TRBD2. The CDR3 has 16 amino acids. The ends lost 5 bases at V and 5 bases at J; junction bases unmatched: 8. Germline CDR1 reads SNHLY; CDR2 reads FYNNEI. The entire variable domain, with the rest obtained from reference TRBV2 and TRBJ2-2, is as follows: EPEVTQTPSHQVTQMGQEVILRCVPISNHLYFYWYRQILGQKVEFLVSFYNNEISEKSEIFDDQFSVERPDGSNFTLKIRSTKLEDSAMYFCASSYTSGINTGELFFGEGSRLTVL.

The chain carries TRBV2 and TRBJ2-3, with D unresolved. This CDR3 comprises 12 residues. The V gene's germline CDR1 is SNHLY and CDR2 FYNNEI. With 3 bases removed from V and 3 bases from J, the gap between germline ends came to 4 bases. CDR3 DNA: TGTGCCAGCAGTGAGAGGACAGATACGCAGTATTTT. This translates into CASSERTDTQYF.

The rearrangement joins TRBV7-9 to TRBJ1-2; D remains unclear. The CDR3 loop spans 12 amino acids. V shed 5 bases and J shed 1 base, with 5 bases lying between them. Germline CDR1 SEHNR, CDR2 FQNEAQ (reference sequence). In DNA, the CDR3 is TGTGCCAGCAGCAACCTTAACTATGGCTACACCTTC. Protein: CASSNLNYGYTF.

This chain connects TRBV27 to TRBJ2-5; D gene unclear. Per germline, CDR1 MNHEY and CDR2 SMNVEV (reference sequence). This CDR3 has 13 residues. The V and J ends lost 3 bases and 2 bases respectively, with 7 bases between them. This CDR3 reads CASSFNSQETQYF. DNA of the CDR3: TGTGCCAGCAGTTTTAACTCGCAAGAGACCCAGTACTTC.

The rearrangement joins TRBV5-1 to TRBJ1-4; D is perhaps TRBD1 (5 bases). The CDR3 sequence is 14 residues long. Germline assignment: CDR1 SGHRS and CDR2 YFSETQ. V gave up 0 bases and J gave up 4 bases, with 7 bases separating them. The CDR3 sequence: CASSLVGDNEKLFF. DNA of the CDR3: TGCGCCAGCAGCTTGGTAGGGGATAATGAAAAACTGTTTTTT.

The chain couples TRBV2 to TRBJ2-3; D gene uncertain. Germline-derived CDR1 and CDR2 are SNHLY and FYNNEI. The CDR3 spans 15 residues. V was trimmed by 1 base and J by 0 bases, leaving 8 bases between them. CDR3 DNA sequence: TGTGCCAGCAGTGAAGGTCGAGCGAGCACAGATACGCAGTATTTT. Translation: CASSEGRASTDTQYF.

Note on this clone: An end of the junction does not agree with germline; a read error may underlie this. The same CDR3 also results from other DNA sequences found in this sample. The V and J genes are TRBV2 and TRBJ2-1; perhaps D is TRBD1 or TRBD2 (5 bases each). This CDR3 is 12 amino acids long. Germline lookup yields CDR1 SNHLY and CDR2 FYNNEI. The DNA of the CDR3 is TGCGCCAGCAGGGTACTAGACAATGAGCAGTTCTTC. Translation: CASRVLDNEQFF.

The CDR3, as DNA: TGTGCCAGCAGCTTAGACTCTTCGGAGACCCAGTACTTC. This codes for CASSLDSSETQYF. The V and J genes are TRBV7-2 and TRBJ2-5; no clear D gene. Between the trimmed V and J ends, which lost 1 base and 5 bases, there was a span of 8 bases. Germline loops: CDR1 SGHTA, CDR2 FQGNSA. This CDR3 has 13 residues.